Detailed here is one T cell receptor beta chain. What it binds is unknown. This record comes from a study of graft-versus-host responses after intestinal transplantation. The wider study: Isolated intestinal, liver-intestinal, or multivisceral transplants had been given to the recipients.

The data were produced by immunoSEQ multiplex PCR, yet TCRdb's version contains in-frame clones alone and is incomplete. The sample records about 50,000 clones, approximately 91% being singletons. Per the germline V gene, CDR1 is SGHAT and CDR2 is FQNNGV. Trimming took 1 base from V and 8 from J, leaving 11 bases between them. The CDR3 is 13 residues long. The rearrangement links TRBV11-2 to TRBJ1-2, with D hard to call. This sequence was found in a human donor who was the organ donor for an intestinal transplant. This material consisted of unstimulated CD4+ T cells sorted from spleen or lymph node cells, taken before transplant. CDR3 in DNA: TGTGCCAGCAGCTTAGTTGGAGGGTGGGGCTACACCTTC. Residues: CASSLVGGWGYTF. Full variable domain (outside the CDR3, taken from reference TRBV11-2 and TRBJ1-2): EAGVAQSPRYKIIEKRQSVAFWCNPISGHATLYWYQQILGQGPKLLIQFQNNGVVDDSQLPKDRFSAERLKGVDSTLKIQPAKLEDSAVYLCASSLVGGWGYTFGSGTRLTVV.